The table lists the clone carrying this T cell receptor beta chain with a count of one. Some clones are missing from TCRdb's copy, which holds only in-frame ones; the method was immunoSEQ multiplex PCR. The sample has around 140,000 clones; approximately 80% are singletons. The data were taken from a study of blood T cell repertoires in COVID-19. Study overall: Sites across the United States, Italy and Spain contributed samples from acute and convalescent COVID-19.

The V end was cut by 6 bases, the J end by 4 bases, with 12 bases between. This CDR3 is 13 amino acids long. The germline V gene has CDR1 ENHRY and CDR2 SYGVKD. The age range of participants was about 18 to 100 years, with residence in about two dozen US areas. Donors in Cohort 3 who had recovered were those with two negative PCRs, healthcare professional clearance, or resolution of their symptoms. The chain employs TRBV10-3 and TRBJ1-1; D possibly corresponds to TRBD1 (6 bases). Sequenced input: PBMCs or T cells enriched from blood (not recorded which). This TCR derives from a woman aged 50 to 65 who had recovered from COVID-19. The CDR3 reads CAISPQGPTEAFF. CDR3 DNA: TGTGCCATCAGCCCACAGGGACCCACTGAAGCTTTCTTT.